Listed here is a single TCR beta chain. Its antigen remains unidentified. The sample holds no much larger clone one base away, and base qualities are not on file. Relative to germline, V is 5 bases shorter and J is 7 bases shorter, with 12 bases between their ends. The CDR3 has 14 amino acids, counting the end cysteine and phenylalanine. Just the 42-base CDR3 DNA is kept, in frame starting at base 1. Taken from the germline V gene (reference sequence), the CDR1 and CDR2 loops are LNHDA and SQIVND. The data were obtained in a study of control samples from healthy donors and cancer patients (TCRdb year 2020). The library was made by the immunoSEQ multiplex PCR assay. In its TCRdb copy, this immuneACCESS table keeps in-frame sequences only and misses some clones. Where compared with another copy, unresolved V genes explain less than half of these, and the others have no known cause. For this sample there are some 140,000 clones; just under 95% appear just once. Jointly, the top ten make up around 5.4% of the sample.

The chain was built from TRBV19 and TRBJ1-6, with a tentative D gene TRBD1 over 5 matching bases. The sequencing sample was made of blood. The TCR sequence derives from a man aged 35 to 55 in good health. Here is the DNA: TGTGCCAGTAGTCCCCGGGAGGGGAATTCACCCCTCCACTTT. This encodes CASSPREGNSPLHF.